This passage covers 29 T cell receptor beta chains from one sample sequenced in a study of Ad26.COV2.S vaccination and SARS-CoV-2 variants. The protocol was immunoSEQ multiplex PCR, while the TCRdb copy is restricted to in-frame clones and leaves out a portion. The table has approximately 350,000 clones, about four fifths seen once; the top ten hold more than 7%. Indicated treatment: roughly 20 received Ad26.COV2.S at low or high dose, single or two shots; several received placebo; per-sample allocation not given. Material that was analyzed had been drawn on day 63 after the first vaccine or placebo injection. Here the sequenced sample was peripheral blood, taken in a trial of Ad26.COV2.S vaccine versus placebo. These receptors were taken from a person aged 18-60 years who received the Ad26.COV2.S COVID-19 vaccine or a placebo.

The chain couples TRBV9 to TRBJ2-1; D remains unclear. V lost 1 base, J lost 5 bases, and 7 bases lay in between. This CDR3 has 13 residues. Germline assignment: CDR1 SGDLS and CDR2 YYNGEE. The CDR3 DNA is TGTGCCAGCAGCGTACGACGGGACAATGAGCAGTTCTTC. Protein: CASSVRRDNEQFF.

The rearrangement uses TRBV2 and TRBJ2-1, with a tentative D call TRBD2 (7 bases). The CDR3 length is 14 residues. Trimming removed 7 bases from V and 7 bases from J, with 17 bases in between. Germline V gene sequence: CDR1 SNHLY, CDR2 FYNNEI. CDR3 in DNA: TGTGCCAGCAATTACCGGGGGGCAGTTAATGAGCAGTTCTTC. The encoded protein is CASNYRGAVNEQFF.

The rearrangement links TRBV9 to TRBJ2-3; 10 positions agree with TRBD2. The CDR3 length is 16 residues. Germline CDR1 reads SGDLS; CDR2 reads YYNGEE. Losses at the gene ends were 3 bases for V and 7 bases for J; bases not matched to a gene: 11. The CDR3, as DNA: TGTGCCAGCAGCGCCTCGGGGAGCGGGGGGGCATATACGCAGTATTTT. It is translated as CASSASGSGGAYTQYF.

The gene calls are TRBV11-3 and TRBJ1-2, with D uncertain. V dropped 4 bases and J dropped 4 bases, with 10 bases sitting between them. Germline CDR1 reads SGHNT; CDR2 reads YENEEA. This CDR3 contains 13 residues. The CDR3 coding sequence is TGTGCCAGCAGCTCGGGGATCTTCTATGGCTACACCTTC. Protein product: CASSSGIFYGYTF.

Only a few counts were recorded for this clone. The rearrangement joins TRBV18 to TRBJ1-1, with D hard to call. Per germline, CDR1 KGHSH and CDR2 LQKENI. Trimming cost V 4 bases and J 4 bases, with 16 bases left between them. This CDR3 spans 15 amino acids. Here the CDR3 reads CASSRRTGLATEAFF. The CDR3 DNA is TGTGCCAGCTCACGGCGGACGGGCTTGGCCACTGAAGCTTTCTTT.

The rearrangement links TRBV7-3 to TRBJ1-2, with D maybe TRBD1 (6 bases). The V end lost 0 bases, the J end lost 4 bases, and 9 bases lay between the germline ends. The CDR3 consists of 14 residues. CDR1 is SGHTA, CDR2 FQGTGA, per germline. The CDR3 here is CASSLTPGAYGYTF. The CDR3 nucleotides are TGTGCCAGCAGCTTAACGCCGGGGGCCTATGGCTACACCTTC.

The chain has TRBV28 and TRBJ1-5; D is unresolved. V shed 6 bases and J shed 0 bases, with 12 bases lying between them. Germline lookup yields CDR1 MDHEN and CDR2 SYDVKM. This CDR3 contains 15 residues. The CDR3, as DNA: TGTGCCAGCAGGATGAACCACCGTAGCAATCAGCCCCAGCATTTT. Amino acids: CASRMNHRSNQPQHF.

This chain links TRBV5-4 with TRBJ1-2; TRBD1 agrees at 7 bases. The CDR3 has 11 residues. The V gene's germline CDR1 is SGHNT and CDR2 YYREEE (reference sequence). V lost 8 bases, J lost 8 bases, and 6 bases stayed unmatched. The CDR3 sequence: CASRQGGGYTF. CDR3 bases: TGTGCCAGTCGACAGGGAGGCGGCTACACCTTC.

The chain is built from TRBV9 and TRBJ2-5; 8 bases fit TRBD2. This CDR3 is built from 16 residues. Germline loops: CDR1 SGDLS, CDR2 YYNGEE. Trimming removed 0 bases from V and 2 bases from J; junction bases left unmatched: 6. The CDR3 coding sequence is TGTGCCAGCAGCGTAGGTCTAGCGGGCGCTCAAGAGACCCAGTACTTC. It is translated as CASSVGLAGAQETQYF.

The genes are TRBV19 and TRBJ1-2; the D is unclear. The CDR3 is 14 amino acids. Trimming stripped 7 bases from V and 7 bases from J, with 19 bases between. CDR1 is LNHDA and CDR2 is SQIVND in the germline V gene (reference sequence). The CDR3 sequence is CASKVSSATIGYTF. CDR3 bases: TGTGCCAGTAAGGTCAGTTCAGCTACTATTGGCTACACCTTC.

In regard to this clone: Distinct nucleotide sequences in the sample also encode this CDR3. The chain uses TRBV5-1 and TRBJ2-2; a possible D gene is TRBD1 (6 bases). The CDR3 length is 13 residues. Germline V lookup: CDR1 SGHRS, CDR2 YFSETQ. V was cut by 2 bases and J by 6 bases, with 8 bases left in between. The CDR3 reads CASSLQGPGELFF. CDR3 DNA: TGCGCCAGCAGCTTACAGGGACCCGGGGAGCTGTTTTTT.

CDR3 in DNA: TGTGCCAGCAGCCCTTGGACTAGCGGGAGGGGGAATGAGCAGTTCTTC. Protein sequence: CASSPWTSGRGNEQFF. The chain combines TRBV3-1 (or the pseudogene TRBV3-2) with TRBJ2-1, with 15 bases identical to TRBD2. The germline V gene encodes CDR1 LGHDT and CDR2 YNNKEL (reference sequence). V dropped 4 bases and J dropped 7; count of bases not matched to a gene: 5. This CDR3 comprises 16 residues.

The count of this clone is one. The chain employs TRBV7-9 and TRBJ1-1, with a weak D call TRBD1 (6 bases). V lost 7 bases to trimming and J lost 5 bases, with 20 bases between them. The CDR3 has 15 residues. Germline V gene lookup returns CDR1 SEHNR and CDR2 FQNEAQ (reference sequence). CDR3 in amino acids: CASTLPQGRETEAFF. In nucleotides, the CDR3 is TGTGCCAGCACCTTGCCACAGGGAAGGGAAACTGAAGCTTTCTTT. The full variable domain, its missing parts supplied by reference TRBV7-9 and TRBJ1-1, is DTGVSQNPRHKITKRGQNVTFRCDPISEHNRLYWYRQTLGQGPEFLTYFQNEAQLEKSRLLSDRFSAERPKGSFSTLEIQRTEQGDSAMYLCASTLPQGRETEAFFGQGTRLTVV.

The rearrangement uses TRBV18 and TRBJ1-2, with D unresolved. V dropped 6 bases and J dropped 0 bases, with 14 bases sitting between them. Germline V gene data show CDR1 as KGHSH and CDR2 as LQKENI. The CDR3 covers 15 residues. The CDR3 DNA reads TGTGCCAGCTCCGCCCGAGGAGCAACTAACTATGGCTACACCTTC. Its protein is CASSARGATNYGYTF.

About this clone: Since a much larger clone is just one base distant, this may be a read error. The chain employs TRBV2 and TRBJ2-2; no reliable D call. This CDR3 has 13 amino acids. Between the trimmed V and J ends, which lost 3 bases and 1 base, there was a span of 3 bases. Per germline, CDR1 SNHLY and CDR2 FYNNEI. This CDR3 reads CASSDGNTGELFF. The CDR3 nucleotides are TGTGCCAGCAGTGATGGGAACACCGGGGAGCTGTTTTTT. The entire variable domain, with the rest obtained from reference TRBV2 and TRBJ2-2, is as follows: EPEVTQTPSHQVTQMGQEVILRCVPISNHLYFYWYRQILGQKVEFLVSFYNNEISEKSEIFDDQFSVERPDGSNFTLKIRSTKLEDSAMYFCASSDGNTGELFFGEGSRLTVL.

CDR3 DNA: TGTGCCAGCAGCCTAAGCGGGAGGGACAATGAGCAGTTCTTC. It codes for CASSLSGRDNEQFF. The rearrangement joins TRBV7-3 to TRBJ2-1; TRBD2 matches 10 bases. J was trimmed by 5 bases and V by 5 bases; bases with no gene match: 3. CDR3 length equals 14 residues. CDR1 SGHTA and CDR2 FQGTGA come from the germline V gene. Using reference TRBV7-3 and TRBJ2-1 for the parts outside the CDR3, the full variable domain is GAGVSQTPSNKVTEKGKYVELRCDPISGHTALYWYRQSLGQGPEFLIYFQGTGAADDSGLPNDRFFAVRPEGSVSTLKIQRTERGDSAVYLCASSLSGRDNEQFFGPGTRLTVL.

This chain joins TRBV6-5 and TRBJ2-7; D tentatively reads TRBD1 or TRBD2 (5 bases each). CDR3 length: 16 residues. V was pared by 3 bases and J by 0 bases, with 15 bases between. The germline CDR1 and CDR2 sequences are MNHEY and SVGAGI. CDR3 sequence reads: CASSYISGRTSYEQYF. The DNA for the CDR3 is TGTGCCAGCAGTTATATATCGGGGCGGACCTCCTACGAGCAGTACTTC.

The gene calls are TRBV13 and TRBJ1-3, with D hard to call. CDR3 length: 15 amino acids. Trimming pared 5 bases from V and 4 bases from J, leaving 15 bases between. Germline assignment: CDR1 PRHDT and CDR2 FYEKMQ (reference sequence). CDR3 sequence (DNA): TGTGCCAGCAGCCATCTGATGGAGTACGGAAACACCATATATTTT. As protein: CASSHLMEYGNTIYF.

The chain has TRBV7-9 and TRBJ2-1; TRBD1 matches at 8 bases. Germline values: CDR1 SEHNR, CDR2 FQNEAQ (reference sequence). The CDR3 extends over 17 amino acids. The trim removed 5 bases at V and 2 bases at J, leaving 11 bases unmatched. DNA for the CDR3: TGTGCCAGCAGCCCAAAGAGAACGGACAGGGCCTACAATGAGCAGTTCTTC. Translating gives CASSPKRTDRAYNEQFF.

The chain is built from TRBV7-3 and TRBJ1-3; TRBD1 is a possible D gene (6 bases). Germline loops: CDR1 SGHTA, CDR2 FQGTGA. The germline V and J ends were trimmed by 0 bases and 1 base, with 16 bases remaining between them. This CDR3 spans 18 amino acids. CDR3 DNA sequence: TGTGCCAGCAGCTTAACGGGGGCAGGGACATCTTCTGGAAACACCATATATTTT. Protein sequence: CASSLTGAGTSSGNTIYF.

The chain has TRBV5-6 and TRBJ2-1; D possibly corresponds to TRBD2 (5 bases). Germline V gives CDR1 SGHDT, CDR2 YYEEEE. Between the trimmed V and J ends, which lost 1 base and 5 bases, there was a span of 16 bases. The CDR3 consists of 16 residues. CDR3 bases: TGTGCCAGCAGCTTGCGTCGGCTAGCTCCCCACAATGAGCAGTTCTTC. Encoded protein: CASSLRRLAPHNEQFF.

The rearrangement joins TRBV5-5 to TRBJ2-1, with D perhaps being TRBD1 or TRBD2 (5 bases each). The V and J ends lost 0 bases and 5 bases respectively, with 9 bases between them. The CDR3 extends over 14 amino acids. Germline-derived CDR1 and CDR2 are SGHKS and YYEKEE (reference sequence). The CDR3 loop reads CASSLVGTNNEQFF. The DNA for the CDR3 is TGTGCCAGCAGCTTGGTCGGGACGAACAATGAGCAGTTCTTC. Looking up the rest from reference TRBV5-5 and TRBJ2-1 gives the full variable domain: DAGVTQSPTHLIKTRGQQVTLRCSPISGHKSVSWYQQVLGQGPQFIFQYYEKEERGRGNFPDRFSARQFPNYSSELNVNALLLGDSALYLCASSLVGTNNEQFFGPGTRLTVL.

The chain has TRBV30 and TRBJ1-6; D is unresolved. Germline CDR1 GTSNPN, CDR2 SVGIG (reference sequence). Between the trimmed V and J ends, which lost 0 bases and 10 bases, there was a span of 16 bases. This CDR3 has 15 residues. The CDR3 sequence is CAWSVLEGRGSPLHF. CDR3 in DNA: TGTGCCTGGAGTGTACTTGAGGGTCGAGGATCACCCCTCCACTTT.

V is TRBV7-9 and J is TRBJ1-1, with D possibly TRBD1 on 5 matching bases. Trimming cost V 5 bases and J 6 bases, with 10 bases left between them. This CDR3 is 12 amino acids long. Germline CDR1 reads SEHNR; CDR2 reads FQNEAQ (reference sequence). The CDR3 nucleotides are TGTGCCAGCAGCGGGGGGATCTCTGAAGCTTTCTTT. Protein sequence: CASSGGISEAFF.

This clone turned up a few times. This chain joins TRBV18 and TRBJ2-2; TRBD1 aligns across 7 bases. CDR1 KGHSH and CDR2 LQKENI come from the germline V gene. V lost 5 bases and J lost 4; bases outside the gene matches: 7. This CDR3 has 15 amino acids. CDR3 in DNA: TGTGCCAGCTCATCTACCGGGACAGTCACCGGGGAGCTGTTTTTT. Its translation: CASSSTGTVTGELFF.

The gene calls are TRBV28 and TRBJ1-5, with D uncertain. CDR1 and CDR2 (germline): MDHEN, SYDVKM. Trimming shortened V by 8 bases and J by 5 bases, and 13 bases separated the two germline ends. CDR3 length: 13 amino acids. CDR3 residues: CASVPDRHQPQHF. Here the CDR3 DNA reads TGTGCCAGCGTACCGGACCGTCATCAGCCCCAGCATTTT.

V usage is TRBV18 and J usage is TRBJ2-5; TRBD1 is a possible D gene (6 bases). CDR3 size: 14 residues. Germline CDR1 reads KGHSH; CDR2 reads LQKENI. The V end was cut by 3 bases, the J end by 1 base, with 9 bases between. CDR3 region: CASSPQGRQETQYF. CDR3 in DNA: TGTGCCAGCTCACCCCAGGGGCGCCAAGAGACCCAGTACTTC. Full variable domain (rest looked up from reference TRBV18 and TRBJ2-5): NAGVMQNPRHLVRRRGQEARLRCSPMKGHSHVYWYRQLPEEGLKFMVYLQKENIIDESGMPKERFSAEFPKEGPSILRIQQVVRGDSAAYFCASSPQGRQETQYFGPGTRLLVL.

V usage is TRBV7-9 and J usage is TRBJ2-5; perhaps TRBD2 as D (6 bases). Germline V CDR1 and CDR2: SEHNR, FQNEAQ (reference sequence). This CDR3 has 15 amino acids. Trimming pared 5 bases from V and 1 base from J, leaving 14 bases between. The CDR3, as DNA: TGTGCCAGCAGCAAAAAGGAGGGGTTCCAAGAGACCCAGTACTTC. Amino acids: CASSKKEGFQETQYF.

The CDR3 loop reads CATSPPDTGELFF. DNA of the CDR3: TGTGCCACCAGCCCCCCGGACACCGGGGAGCTGTTTTTT. The rearrangement links TRBV15 to TRBJ2-2; the D is unclear. This CDR3 contains 13 residues. The germline V gene encodes CDR1 LNHNV and CDR2 YYDKDF (reference sequence). Trimming left V 5 bases short and J 3 bases short, with 7 bases between.